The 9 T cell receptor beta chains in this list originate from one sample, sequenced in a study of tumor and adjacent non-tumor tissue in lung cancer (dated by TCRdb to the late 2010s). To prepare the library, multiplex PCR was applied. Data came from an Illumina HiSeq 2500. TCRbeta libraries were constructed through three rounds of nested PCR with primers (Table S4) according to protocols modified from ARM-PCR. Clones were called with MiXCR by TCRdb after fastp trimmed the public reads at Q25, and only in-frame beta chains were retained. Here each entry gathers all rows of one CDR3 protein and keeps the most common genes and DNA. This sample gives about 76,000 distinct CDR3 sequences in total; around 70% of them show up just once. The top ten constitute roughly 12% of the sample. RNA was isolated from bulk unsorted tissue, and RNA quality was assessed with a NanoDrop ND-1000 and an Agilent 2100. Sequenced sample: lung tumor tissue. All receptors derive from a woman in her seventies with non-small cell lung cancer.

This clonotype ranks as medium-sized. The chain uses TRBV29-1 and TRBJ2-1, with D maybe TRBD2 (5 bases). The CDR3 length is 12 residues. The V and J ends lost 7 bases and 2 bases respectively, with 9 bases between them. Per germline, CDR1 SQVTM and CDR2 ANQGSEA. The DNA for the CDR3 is TGCAGCGCGGACGGGACCTACAATGAGCAGTTCTTC. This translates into CSADGTYNEQFF.

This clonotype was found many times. CDR3 bases: TGCAGCGTTGATAGCGGGAGTGGCGCGGGAACGCAGTATTTT. Translated: CSVDSGSGAGTQYF. This chain uses TRBV29-1 with TRBJ2-3; 9 bases line up with TRBD2. CDR1 is SQVTM and CDR2 is ANQGSEA in the germline V gene. After removal of 3 bases from V and 9 bases from J, the junction contained 10 bases not matched to a gene. This CDR3 contains 14 residues.

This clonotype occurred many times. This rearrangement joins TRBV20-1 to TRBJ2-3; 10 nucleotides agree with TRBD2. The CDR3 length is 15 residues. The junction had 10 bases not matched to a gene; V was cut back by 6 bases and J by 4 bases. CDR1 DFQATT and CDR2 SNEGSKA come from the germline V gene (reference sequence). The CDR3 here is CSASGTSEISDTQYF. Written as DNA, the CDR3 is TGCAGTGCCAGCGGGACTAGCGAAATCTCAGATACGCAGTATTTT.

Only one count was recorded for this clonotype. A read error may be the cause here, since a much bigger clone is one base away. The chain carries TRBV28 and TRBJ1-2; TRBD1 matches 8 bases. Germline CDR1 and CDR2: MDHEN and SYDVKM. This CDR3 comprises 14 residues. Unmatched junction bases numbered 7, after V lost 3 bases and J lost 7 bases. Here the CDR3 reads CASSFQTGVCGYTF. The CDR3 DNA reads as TGTGCCAGCAGTTTCCAGACAGGGGTGTGTGGCTACACCTTC.

The CDR3 sequence is CSVERVGSPDTQYF. For the CDR3, the DNA is TGCAGCGTTGAACGAGTCGGGAGTCCAGATACGCAGTATTTT. This sequence joins TRBV29-1 and TRBJ2-3; the D gene is possibly TRBD2 (6 bases). The CDR3 extends over 14 amino acids. Germline loops: CDR1 SQVTM, CDR2 ANQGSEA. V was shortened by 2 bases and J by 4 bases, with 13 bases between the two germline ends.

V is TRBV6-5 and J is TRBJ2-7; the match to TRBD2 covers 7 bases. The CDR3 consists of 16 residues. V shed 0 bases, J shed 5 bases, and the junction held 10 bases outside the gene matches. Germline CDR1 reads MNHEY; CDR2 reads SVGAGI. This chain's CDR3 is CASSYSTSRRRDEQYF. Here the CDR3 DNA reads TGTGCCAGCAGTTACTCGACTAGCCGGAGGAGAGACGAGCAGTACTTC.

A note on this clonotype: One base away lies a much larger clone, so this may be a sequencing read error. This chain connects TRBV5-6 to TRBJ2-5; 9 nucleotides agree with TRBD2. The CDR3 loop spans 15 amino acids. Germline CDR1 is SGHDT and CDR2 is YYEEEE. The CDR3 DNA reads TGTGCCTGCAGCTCAAATAGCGGGAGTCGAGAGACCCAGTACTTC. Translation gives CACSSNSGSRETQYF.

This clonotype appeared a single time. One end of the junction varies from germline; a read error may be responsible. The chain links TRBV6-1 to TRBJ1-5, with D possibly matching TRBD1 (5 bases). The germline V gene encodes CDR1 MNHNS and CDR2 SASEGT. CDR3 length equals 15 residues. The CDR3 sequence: CASSDNGAWNQPQHF. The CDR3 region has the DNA TGTGCTAGCAGCGACAATGGGGCATGGAATCAGCCCCAGCATTTT.

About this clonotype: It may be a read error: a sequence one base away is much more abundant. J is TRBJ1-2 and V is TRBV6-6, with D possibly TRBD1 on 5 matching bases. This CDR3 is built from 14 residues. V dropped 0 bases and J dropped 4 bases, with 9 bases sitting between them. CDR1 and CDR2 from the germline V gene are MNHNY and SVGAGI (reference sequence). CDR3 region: CASSYSQVSYGYTF. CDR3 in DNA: TGTGCCAGCAGTTACTCACAGGTATCCTATGGCTACACCTTC.